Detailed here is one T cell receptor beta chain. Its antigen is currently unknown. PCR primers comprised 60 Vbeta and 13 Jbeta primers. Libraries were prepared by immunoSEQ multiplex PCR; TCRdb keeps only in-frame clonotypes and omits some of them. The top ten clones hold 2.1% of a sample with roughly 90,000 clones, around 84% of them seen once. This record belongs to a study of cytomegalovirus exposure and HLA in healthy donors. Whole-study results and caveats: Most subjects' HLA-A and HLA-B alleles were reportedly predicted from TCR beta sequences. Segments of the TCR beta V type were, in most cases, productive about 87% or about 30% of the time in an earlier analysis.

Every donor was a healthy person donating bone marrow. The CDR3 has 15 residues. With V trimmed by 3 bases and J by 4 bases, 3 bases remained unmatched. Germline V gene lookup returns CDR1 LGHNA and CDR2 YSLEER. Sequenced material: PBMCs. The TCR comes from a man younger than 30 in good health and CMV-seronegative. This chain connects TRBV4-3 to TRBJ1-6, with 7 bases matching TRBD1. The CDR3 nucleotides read TGCGCCAGCAGCCAGGAGGGACAGTATAATTCACCCCTCCACTTT. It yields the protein CASSQEGQYNSPLHF.